This passage covers 23 T cell receptor beta chains from one sample sequenced in a study of early T cells in non-severe SARS-CoV-2 infection. From the 5' RACE reads, TCRdb called clonotypes with MiXCR, one entry per CDR3 protein. This sample has 75,000 to 80,000 distinct CDR3 sequences, with around 15% found just once. Sequencing used whole blood. The receptors derive from an adult who was a healthcare worker with PCR-confirmed SARS-CoV-2 infection or an uninfected control (not recorded which).

The genes are TRBV20-1 and TRBJ1-2, with D uncertain. From germline, CDR1 is DFQATT and CDR2 SNEGSKA (reference sequence). The CDR3 is 14 residues long. The germline V and J ends were trimmed by 2 bases and 4 bases, with 14 bases remaining between them. This chain's CDR3 is CSARFREPTYGYTF. CDR3 in DNA: TGCAGTGCTAGATTCCGGGAACCTACCTATGGCTACACCTTC.

V is TRBV29-1 and J is TRBJ2-1, with 9 bases that match TRBD2. Trimming at V came to 5 bases and at J to 4 bases, leaving 6 bases not matched to a gene. This CDR3 has 14 residues. Germline CDR1 is SQVTM and CDR2 is ANQGSEA. CDR3 nucleotides: TGCAGCGTTAACCTAGCGGGGCAATACAATGAGCAGTTCTTC. Amino acid sequence: CSVNLAGQYNEQFF.

A few counts support this clonotype. The genes are TRBV7-9 and TRBJ1-2, with D tentatively TRBD1 (6 bases). This CDR3 spans 15 amino acids. Between the trimmed V and J ends, which lost 5 bases and 1 base, there was a span of 14 bases. Germline V gene data show CDR1 as SEHNR and CDR2 as FQNEAQ (reference sequence). The CDR3 DNA sequence: TGTGCCAGCAGCCCGTTGACAGGTGGTAACTATGGCTACACCTTC. Translated: CASSPLTGGNYGYTF.

The CDR3 sequence is CALRRGAGANVLTF. CDR3 DNA: TGTGCCCTCCGCCGGGGGGCTGGGGCCAACGTCCTGACTTTC. This chain connects TRBV2 to TRBJ2-6, with 7 nucleotides matching TRBD2. The CDR3 has 14 residues. Germline V lookup: CDR1 SNHLY, CDR2 FYNNEI. V dropped 11 bases and J dropped 2; count of bases not matched to a gene: 6.

Only a few counts were recorded for this clonotype. The rearrangement joins TRBV6-2 or TRBV6-3 to TRBJ1-6, with D tentatively TRBD1 (5 bases). Germline CDR1 is MNHEY and CDR2 is SVGEGT. V was cut by 2 bases and J by 9 bases, with 14 bases left in between. The length of the CDR3 is 15 residues. The CDR3 protein is CASSYDNGRGSPLHF. DNA for the CDR3: TGTGCCAGCAGTTACGACAACGGAAGGGGTTCACCCCTCCACTTT.

This clonotype was recorded at least ten times. The CDR3 region is CASSEGTAYNSPLHF. The CDR3 DNA is TGTGCCAGCAGTGAAGGGACAGCCTATAATTCACCCCTCCACTTT. The rearrangement uses TRBV6-1 and TRBJ1-6; tentative D call: TRBD1 (6 bases). The V gene lost 1 base and the J gene lost 2 bases, with 6 bases spanning the gap. From germline, CDR1 is MNHNS and CDR2 SASEGT. This CDR3 comprises 15 residues.

The rearrangement uses TRBV20-1 and TRBJ2-5; D not resolved. CDR1 and CDR2 from the germline V gene are DFQATT and SNEGSKA (reference sequence). V lost 5 bases to trimming and J lost 4 bases, with 8 bases between them. This CDR3 spans 11 amino acids. The DNA of the CDR3 is TGCAGTGCTGCCCCGGGAGAGACCCAGTACTTC. Residues: CSAAPGETQYF.

Only a few counts were recorded for this clonotype. The chain uses TRBV7-9 and TRBJ1-4; 9 nucleotides line up with TRBD1. There are 15 residues in the CDR3. J lost 5 bases, V lost 2 bases, and 3 bases had no gene match. Germline V gives CDR1 SEHNR, CDR2 FQNEAQ (reference sequence). Here the CDR3 DNA reads TGTGCCAGCAGCTTATTAGGGACAGGGAATGAAAAACTGTTTTTT. Translated: CASSLLGTGNEKLFF.

This clonotype was observed at least ten times. The V and J genes are TRBV18 and TRBJ1-4; D unclear. CDR1 and CDR2 from the germline V gene are KGHSH and LQKENI. The length of the CDR3 is 15 residues. V lost 6 bases, J lost 0 bases, and 11 bases lay in between. CDR3 in amino acids: CASSQDGATNEKLFF. The CDR3 DNA follows: TGTGCCAGCTCCCAGGACGGTGCAACTAATGAAAAACTGTTTTTT.

V usage is TRBV15 and J usage is TRBJ2-7, with a possible D match to TRBD2 (6 bases). V shed 0 bases and J shed 7 bases, with 7 bases lying between them. CDR1 is LNHNV, CDR2 YYDKDF, per germline (reference sequence). The CDR3 is 12 amino acids. The CDR3 DNA reads TGTGCCACCAGCAGAGAACGGGGGGAGCAGTACTTC. This gives the protein CATSRERGEQYF.

This clonotype was counted a few times. The chain couples TRBV9 to TRBJ2-3; D call uncertain. Looked up from germline, CDR1 is SGDLS and CDR2 is YYNGEE. The CDR3 is 15 amino acids. V lost 4 bases, J lost 2 bases, and 14 bases lay in between. The CDR3 bases are TGTGCCAGCAGCCCTCTACTGATACTCACAGATACGCAGTATTTT. Its protein product is CASSPLLILTDTQYF.

In this sample, this clonotype turned up a few times. The CDR3 sequence: CASSEFGLAGNEQFF. The CDR3 DNA reads TGTGCCAGCAGTGAATTTGGACTAGCTGGGAATGAGCAGTTCTTC. The V gene is TRBV2, the J gene TRBJ2-1; 8 positions match TRBD2. The trim removed 2 bases at V and 7 bases at J, leaving 7 bases unmatched. Germline V CDR1 and CDR2: SNHLY, FYNNEI. The CDR3 runs to 15 residues.

This clonotype has only a few counts. V is TRBV5-1 and J is TRBJ2-1; 8 bases match TRBD1. V trimming: 4 bases; J trimming: 9 bases; junction bases outside the gene matches: 9. Germline assignment: CDR1 SGHRS and CDR2 YFSETQ. The CDR3 runs to 14 residues. The CDR3 loop is CASSPGQAFIEQFF. CDR3 nucleotides: TGCGCCAGCAGCCCGGGACAGGCCTTTATTGAGCAGTTCTTC.

The rearrangement joins TRBV6-5 to TRBJ1-2, with a tentative D call TRBD1 (5 bases). This CDR3 region has 14 residues. Germline V gene data show CDR1 as MNHEY and CDR2 as SVGAGI. Trimming removed 8 bases at V and 5 bases at J, with 18 bases between. CDR3 nucleotide sequence: TGTGCCAGCGGTGGGACGGGAGGGTCTTATGGCTACACCTTC. It is translated as CASGGTGGSYGYTF.

The chain joins TRBV11-3 to TRBJ2-7; 13 nucleotides line up with TRBD2. The germline V gene encodes CDR1 SGHNT and CDR2 YENEEA. The CDR3 is 17 residues long. Trimming cost V 6 bases and J 4 bases; bases outside gene matches: 12. CDR3 sequence reads: CASRTGLAGAEVYEQYF. In DNA, the CDR3 is TGTGCCAGCAGAACCGGACTAGCGGGAGCGGAGGTGTACGAGCAGTACTTC.

This clonotype was detected only a few times. The V call is TRBV12-3 or TRBV12-4, the J call TRBJ2-1; D remains ambiguous. The CDR3 length is 18 residues. Trimming took 4 bases from V and 2 from J, leaving 21 bases between them. This chain's CDR3 is CASSYFPQESTPYNEQFF. CDR3 nucleotides: TGTGCCAGCAGTTACTTTCCTCAGGAGAGTACTCCCTACAATGAGCAGTTCTTC.

With regard to this clonotype: The junction differs from germline at one of its ends, possibly a read error. The genes are TRBV7-2 and TRBJ2-7, with 8 bases identical to TRBD1. This CDR3 has 14 amino acids. CDR1 is SGHTA and CDR2 is FQGNSA in the germline V gene. The CDR3 loop is CVSSLDRGGPEQYF. CDR3 DNA: TGTGTCAGCAGCCTTGACAGGGGAGGACCCGAGCAGTACTTC.

This clonotype was seen a handful of times. V usage is TRBV28 and J usage is TRBJ2-5, with D hard to call. V shed 5 bases and J shed 7 bases, with 8 bases lying between them. Germline CDR1 and CDR2: MDHEN and SYDVKM. The CDR3 spans 11 residues. CDR3 residues: CASSLVGTQYF. The CDR3 coding sequence is TGTGCCAGCAGTCTCGTGGGGACCCAGTACTTC.

The V and J genes are TRBV20-1 and TRBJ2-4, with 7 bases that match TRBD2. The CDR3 length is 13 residues. In germline, CDR1 is DFQATT, CDR2 SNEGSKA (reference sequence). Trimming removed 3 bases from V and 3 bases from J; junction bases left unmatched: 2. This CDR3 reads CSASGGNKNIQYF. As DNA, the CDR3 is TGCAGTGCTAGCGGGGGGAACAAAAACATTCAGTACTTC.

This clonotype was detected a few times. The chain combines TRBV4-1 with TRBJ2-2; 9 bases fit TRBD1. CDR1 and CDR2 from the germline V gene are MGHRA and YSYEKL. The CDR3 totals 14 residues. J gave up 6 bases and V 6 bases, and 5 bases lay outside the gene matches. The CDR3 protein is CASRLTGGAGELFF. The CDR3 DNA reads TGCGCCAGCAGACTGACAGGGGGGGCCGGGGAGCTGTTTTTT.

This clonotype was observed a few times. The chain combines TRBV5-1 with TRBJ1-6, with a possible D match to TRBD1 (5 bases). With 8 bases removed from V and 6 bases from J, the gap between germline ends came to 21 bases. The CDR3 is 16 amino acids. Germline CDR1 SGHRS, CDR2 YFSETQ. The CDR3 DNA reads as TGCGCCAGTTCGATTAAACTACACGGGGGTAATTCACCCCTCCACTTT. As protein: CASSIKLHGGNSPLHF.

This clonotype was recorded many times. The chain employs TRBV12-3 or TRBV12-4 and TRBJ1-6, with 10 bases matching TRBD1. The CDR3 has 18 amino acids. Losses at the gene ends were 2 bases for V and 5 bases for J; bases not matched to a gene: 9. The CDR3 nucleotides read TGTGCCAGCAGTTTATCCCTCACCGGGACAGGGGATAATTCACCCCTCCACTTT. As protein: CASSLSLTGTGDNSPLHF.

This clonotype has more than one count but fewer than ten. V is TRBV7-9 and J is TRBJ2-1; TRBD1 matches 7 bases. In germline, CDR1 is SEHNR, CDR2 FQNEAQ (reference sequence). The CDR3 covers 15 residues. V lost 6 bases and J lost 2; bases outside the gene matches: 7. CDR3 in DNA: TGTGCCAGCAGTCGAACAGGGGCAACCTACAATGAGCAGTTCTTC. Its protein is CASSRTGATYNEQFF.